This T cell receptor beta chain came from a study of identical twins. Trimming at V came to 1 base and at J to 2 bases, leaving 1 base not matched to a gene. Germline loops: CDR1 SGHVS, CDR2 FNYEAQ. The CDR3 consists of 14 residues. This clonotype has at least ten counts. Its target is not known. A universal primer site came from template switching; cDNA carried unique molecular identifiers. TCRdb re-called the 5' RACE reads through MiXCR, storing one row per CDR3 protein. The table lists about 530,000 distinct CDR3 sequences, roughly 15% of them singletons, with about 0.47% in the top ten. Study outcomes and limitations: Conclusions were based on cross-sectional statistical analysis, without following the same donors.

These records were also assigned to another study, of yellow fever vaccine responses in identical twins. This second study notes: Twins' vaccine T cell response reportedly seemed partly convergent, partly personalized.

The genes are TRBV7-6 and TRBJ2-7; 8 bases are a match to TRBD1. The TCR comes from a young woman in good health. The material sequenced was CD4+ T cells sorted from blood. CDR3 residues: CASSLDRGAYEQYF. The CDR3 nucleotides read TGTGCCAGCAGCTTAGACAGGGGGGCCTACGAGCAGTACTTC.